The 7 T cell receptor beta chains below come from one sample, sequenced in a study of siplizumab effects on memory and regulatory T cells. Libraries were prepared by immunoSEQ multiplex PCR; TCRdb keeps only in-frame clonotypes and omits some of them. The sample yields 50,000 to 55,000 clones, 95% to 98% seen once. Sequenced material: naive CD4+ T cells sorted from blood. The receptor source for this set is a human donor in good health.

The chain employs TRBV21-1 and TRBJ2-7; TRBD1, the table's D call, was not compared with the DNA. TRBV21-1 is a listed pseudogene. The CDR3 covers 14 residues. The CDR3 is CASSNLDRGDEQYF. CDR3 DNA sequence: TGTGCCAGCAGCAACCTTGACAGGGGCGACGAGCAGTACTTC.

This chain joins TRBV4-1 and TRBJ2-5; a weak D match, TRBD1 (5 bases). The ends were cut back, 4 bases at V and 5 bases at J, with 17 bases in the middle. The CDR3 runs 15 residues. The germline gives CDR1 MGHRA, CDR2 YSYEKL. This CDR3 is CASSPIRGPQETQYF. The DNA of the CDR3 is TGCGCCAGCAGCCCAATTAGGGGCCCTCAGGAGACCCAGTACTTC.

The J gene is TRBJ1-4, the V gene TRBV29-1; no definite D call. The CDR3 loop spans 13 amino acids. Looked up from germline, CDR1 is SQVTM and CDR2 is ANQGSEA. V lost 6 bases and J lost 2, with 10 bases in between. DNA of the CDR3: TGCAGCGTACGGATAGGCACTAATGAAAAACTGTTTTTT. Translation gives CSVRIGTNEKLFF. Complete variable domain (other parts from reference TRBV29-1 and TRBJ1-4): SAVISQKPSRDICQRGTSLTIQCQVDSQVTMMFWYRQQPGQSLTLIATANQGSEATYESGFVIDKFPISRPNLTFSTLTVSNMSPEDSSIYLCSVRIGTNEKLFFGSGTQLSVL.

This clone was found a few times. This sequence joins TRBV7-9 and TRBJ2-7; the D gene is possibly TRBD2 (6 bases). This CDR3 spans 13 amino acids. In germline, CDR1 is SEHNR, CDR2 FQNEAQ (reference sequence). The germline V and J ends were trimmed by 5 bases and 3 bases, with 11 bases remaining between them. CDR3 sequence reads: CASSQTSFYEQYF. Here the CDR3 DNA reads TGTGCCAGCAGCCAAACTAGCTTCTACGAGCAGTACTTC.

This chain links TRBV6-4 with TRBJ2-3; 8 bases are shared with TRBD2. The CDR3 totals 15 residues. The V segment lost 7 bases and the J segment 1 base; nucleotides outside the gene matches: 7. Germline V gene sequence: CDR1 MRHNA, CDR2 SNTAGT. In DNA form, the CDR3 reads TGTGCCAGCATTAAAACTAGCGGATGCACAGATACGCAGTATTTT. Protein: CASIKTSGCTDTQYF.

This clone has a single count. The J gene is TRBJ2-1, the V gene TRBV7-2; TRBD2 is a possible D gene (6 bases). Germline lookup yields CDR1 SGHTA and CDR2 FQGNSA. This CDR3 has 14 residues. Trimming removed 1 base at V and 8 bases at J, with 12 bases between. The CDR3 nucleotides read TGTGCCAGCAGCTTAGTTCTCCCGGGGGATGAGCAGTTCTTC. Protein: CASSLVLPGDEQFF.

V and J are TRBV13 and TRBJ2-6; D uncertain. The CDR3 is 15 residues long. CDR1 is PRHDT, CDR2 FYEKMQ, per germline (reference sequence). Trimming took 6 bases from V and 2 from J, leaving 11 bases between them. CDR3 loop: CASRIRSAGANVLTF. The CDR3, as DNA: TGTGCCAGCAGAATAAGATCCGCTGGGGCCAACGTCCTGACTTTC.